The 2 T cell receptor beta chains below all came from one sample that was sequenced in a study of T cells in Graves' hyperthyroidism and ophthalmopathy. Amplification of TCR beta CDR3 regions used RNA as the template. A set of HTBI primers served as the primers for a first-round RT-PCR of the TCR CDR3. One entry per CDR3 protein results from TCRdb running MiXCR on the multiplex PCR reads. The sample consists of under 650,000 distinct CDR3 sequences, around 16% of them appearing once. The sample consisted of blood. These receptors all come from a woman aged 30 to 39 with Graves' hyperthyroidism.

The table lists this clonotype with many counts. This chain uses TRBV2 with TRBJ2-1, with D possibly matching TRBD2 (6 bases). V gave up 2 bases and J gave up 7 bases, with 9 bases separating them. Per germline, CDR1 SNHLY and CDR2 FYNNEI. The CDR3 has 13 residues. The CDR3 DNA reads TGTGCCAGCAGTGAAACTAGCATAAATGAGCAGTTCTTC. Amino acids: CASSETSINEQFF.

The chain carries TRBV10-3 and TRBJ1-2, with TRBD1 matching 7 bases. CDR1 and CDR2 from the germline V gene are ENHRY and SYGVKD. V dropped 6 bases and J dropped 4; count of bases not matched to a gene: 5. The CDR3 spans 13 residues. CDR3: CAISFSGGYGYTF. Written as DNA, the CDR3 is TGTGCCATCAGCTTTTCAGGGGGCTATGGCTACACCTTC.